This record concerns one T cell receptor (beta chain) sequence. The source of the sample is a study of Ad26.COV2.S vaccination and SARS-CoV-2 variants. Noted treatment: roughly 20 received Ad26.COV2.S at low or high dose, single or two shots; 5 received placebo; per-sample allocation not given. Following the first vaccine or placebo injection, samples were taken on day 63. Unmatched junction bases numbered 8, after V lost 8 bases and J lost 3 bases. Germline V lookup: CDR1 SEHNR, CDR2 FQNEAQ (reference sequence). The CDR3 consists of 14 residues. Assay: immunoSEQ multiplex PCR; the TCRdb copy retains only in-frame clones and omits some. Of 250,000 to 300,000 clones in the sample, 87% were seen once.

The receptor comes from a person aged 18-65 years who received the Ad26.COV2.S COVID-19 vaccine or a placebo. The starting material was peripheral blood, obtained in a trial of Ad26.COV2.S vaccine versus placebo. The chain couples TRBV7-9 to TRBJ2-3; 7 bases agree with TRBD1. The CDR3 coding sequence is TGTGCCAGCGCGGTAGGGACAGCAACAGATACGCAGTATTTT. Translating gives CASAVGTATDTQYF.